These T cell receptor beta chains were read from a single sample in a study of somatic mutations in cytotoxic T cells in rheumatoid arthritis. Profiled with immunoSEQ multiplex PCR; TCRdb holds only in-frame clones, not every one. The sample has 15,000 to 20,000 clones, about 73% seen once. The specimen was CD8+ T cells sorted from blood. Source of these receptors: a woman in her fifties or sixties in good health. The CDR3 runs from the conserved cysteine through the conserved F or W. D genes are given only for firm matches. Part of the rows lack a size; the others show once, few, many or a class for expanded clones.

j_gene	abundance	d_gene	v_gene	CDR3nt	CDR3aa
TRBJ2-7	.	.	TRBV9	TGTGCCAGCAGCGTAGAGTCGGAGGGGCGCTCCTACGAGCAGTACTTC	CASSVESEGRSYEQYF
TRBJ1-1	.	.	TRBV6-5	TGTGCCAGCAGTTACTCGAGGGCAGCTGAAGCTTTCTTT	CASSYSRAAEAFF
TRBJ2-7	.	.	TRBV7-2	TGTGCCAGCAGCTACTCAGGGGATTACGAGCAGTACTTC	CASSYSGDYEQYF
TRBJ1-2	.	TRBD1	TRBV4-3	TGCGCCAGCAGCCAGGCGGACAGGGGGCGCATCTTCACCTTC	CASSQADRGRIFTF
TRBJ2-3	.	TRBD2	TRBV6-1	TGTGCCAGCAGTGAAGCTCTAGCGGGGGCGACAGATACGCAGTATTTT	CASSEALAGATDTQYF
TRBJ1-2	.	.	TRBV20-1	TGCAGTGCTAGATACTATGGCTACACCTTC	CSARYYGYTF
TRBJ1-4	few	.	TRBV9	TGTGCCAGCAGCGTATTCGGTCAGACTAATGAAAAACTGTTTTTT	CASSVFGQTNEKLFF
TRBJ1-3	.	.	TRBV2	TGTGCCGGAATCTCCGGGACGGACTCTGGAAACACCATATATTTT	CAGISGTDSGNTIYF
TRBJ1-4	.	.	TRBV10-3	TGTGCCATCAGGGCGGGGACGGTAGTAGATGAAAAACTGTTTTTT	CAIRAGTVVDEKLFF
TRBJ2-1	.	.	TRBV7-8	TGTGCCAGCAGCTTAGACCGTGCCCCCAATGAGCAGTTCTTC	CASSLDRAPNEQFF
TRBJ1-6	.	TRBD1	TRBV19	TGTGCCAGTAGCCCGGACAGGGAGTCTTCACCCCTCCACTTT	CASSPDRESSPLHF
TRBJ1-2	once	TRBD1	TRBV7-9	TGTGCCAGCAGCCACGCGGGACAGGGCTCCGGGGACTATGGCTACACCTTC	CASSHAGQGSGDYGYTF
TRBJ1-6	.	.	TRBV4-1	TGCGCCAGCAGCCAAGAGCCAGGGGCCTATAATTCACCCCTCCACTTT	CASSQEPGAYNSPLHF
TRBJ2-4	.	TRBD1	TRBV11-2	TGTGCCAGCAGCCCTACAGGGGGCCGGGGCATTCAGTACTTC	CASSPTGGRGIQYF
TRBJ1-1	.	TRBD1	TRBV5-6	TGTGCCAGCAGCGAAGGGGGCAGGGCGAACACTGAAGCTTTCTTT	CASSEGGRANTEAFF
TRBJ1-4	once	.	TRBV10-3	TGTGCCATCAGTGATGGAGGGCAGGGTGAAAAACTGTTTTTT	CAISDGGQGEKLFF
TRBJ1-2	.	.	TRBV6-1	TGTGCCAGCAGTTCCCTGGATGGGGCGTCTGGCTACACCTTC	CASSSLDGASGYTF
TRBJ2-7	.	TRBD2	TRBV30	TGTGCCTGGGGAGTTACAGCGGGGGCCTACGAGCAGTACTTC	CAWGVTAGAYEQYF
TRBJ1-2	.	TRBD1	TRBV7-2	TGTGCCAGCAGCTTAGAAGGGGACAGGGGGCTAGCTGGCTACACCTTC	CASSLEGDRGLAGYTF
TRBJ1-1	.	.	TRBV6-6	TGTGCCAGCAGTCCCGACGGGAACACTGAAGCTTTCTTT	CASSPDGNTEAFF
TRBJ2-7	.	TRBD1	TRBV11-2	TGTGCCAGCAGCCCCACGACAGGGATCTACGAGCAGTACTTC	CASSPTTGIYEQYF
TRBJ2-1	.	TRBD2	TRBV9	TGTGCCAGCAGCGGGGGACTAGCGGGCAATGAGCAGTTCTTC	CASSGGLAGNEQFF
TRBJ2-1	.	.	TRBV2	TGTGCCAGCAGTTCCCAGCGGGACAGATTGTACAATGAGCAGTTCTTC	CASSSQRDRLYNEQFF
TRBJ1-1	.	.	TRBV4-2	TGTGCCAGCAGACCCAATAGGGGGGATAAAGCTTTCTTT	CASRPNRGDKAFF
TRBJ2-7	few	TRBD1	TRBV7-6	TGTGCCAGCAGCTTTGAACAGGGGGCAGAAGAGCAGTACTTC	CASSFEQGAEEQYF
TRBJ2-7	.	.	TRBV29-1	TGCGCAGGGGGGGACTTCGCCTACGAGCAGTACTTC	CAGGDFAYEQYF
TRBJ1-4	.	.	TRBV4-2	TGTGCCAGCAGCCCCGGGGGGGTTGGAAAACTGTTTTTT	CASSPGGVGKLFF
TRBJ1-5	.	.	TRBV6-1	TGTGCCAGCAGTGAAGAGGCGGGCCAAGGGAATCAGCCCCAGCATTTT	CASSEEAGQGNQPQHF
TRBJ2-2	.	.	TRBV21-1	TGTGCCAGCAGCCCAGGGCTCGTCCCCGGGGAGCTGTTTTTT	CASSPGLVPGELFF
TRBJ2-1	once	.	TRBV7-9	TGTGCCAGCAGACCGCCGACAGGCAATGAGCAGTTCTTC	CASRPPTGNEQFF
TRBJ2-7	few	.	TRBV7-9	TGTGCCAGCAGCACCTCTATGACAGGCTACGAGCAGTACTTC	CASSTSMTGYEQYF
TRBJ1-1	.	.	TRBV19	TGTGCCAGTAGTATGGTGGGGGACACTGAAGCTTTCTTT	CASSMVGDTEAFF
TRBJ1-1	.	TRBD1	TRBV5-5	TGTGCCAGCAGCTTGGAGACAGGGGACACTGAAGCTTTCTTT	CASSLETGDTEAFF
TRBJ2-7	.	.	TRBV6-5	TGTGCCAGCAGTTACTTCCGTGGCTACGAGCAGTACTTC	CASSYFRGYEQYF
TRBJ2-7	.	.	TRBV18	TGTGCCAGCTCCCCGCGACACCGATACGAGCAGTACTTC	CASSPRHRYEQYF
TRBJ2-1	.	TRBD1	TRBV7-2	TGTGCCAGCAGCTTCGTAGGACAGGGGCTCTACAATGAGCAGTTCTTC	CASSFVGQGLYNEQFF
TRBJ1-5	.	.	TRBV10-3	TGTGCCATCAGTGAGTCGAGGGATAGCAATCAGCCCCAGCATTTT	CAISESRDSNQPQHF
TRBJ2-7	few	.	TRBV7-9	TGTGCCAGCAGCTCCCCCGGGACGGAGATCTACGAGCAGTACTTC	CASSSPGTEIYEQYF
TRBJ2-1	few	.	TRBV6-4	TGTGCCAGCAGTGACGAGACCCATGCCTCCTACAATGAGCAGTTCTTC	CASSDETHASYNEQFF
TRBJ2-7	.	TRBD1	TRBV7-6	TGTGCCAGCAGCTTCGGGACAGGGGATTACGAGCAGTACTTC	CASSFGTGDYEQYF
TRBJ2-3	.	.	TRBV9	TGTGCCAGCAGCGTAGGAGGAGGGGCGCAGTATTTT	CASSVGGGAQYF
TRBJ1-2	.	.	TRBV6-5	TGTGCCAGCAGTTCCTCCCTCGGGGCATCTAACTATGGCTACACCTTC	CASSSSLGASNYGYTF
TRBJ1-2	.	.	TRBV6-5	TGTGCCAGCAGTCCCAGTCGTACATCCAGCTACACCTTC	CASSPSRTSSYTF
TRBJ2-7	.	.	TRBV30	TGTGCCTGGAGTCGAGCCTACGAGCAGTACTTC	CAWSRAYEQYF
TRBJ1-4	once	.	TRBV29-1	TGCAGCGTTGAAGGCCACGGGGTAAATGAAAAACTGTTTTTT	CSVEGHGVNEKLFF
TRBJ2-1	.	.	TRBV29-1	TGCAGCGTTGGGGTGGGAGAGCAGTTCTTC	CSVGVGEQFF
TRBJ2-7	.	.	TRBV5-6	TGTGCCAGCAGCGGGACACCCCAGGACGAGCAGTACTTC	CASSGTPQDEQYF
TRBJ1-3	few	.	TRBV30	TGTGCCTGGAAGGGCAGCAACACAAACACCATATATTTT	CAWKGSNTNTIYF